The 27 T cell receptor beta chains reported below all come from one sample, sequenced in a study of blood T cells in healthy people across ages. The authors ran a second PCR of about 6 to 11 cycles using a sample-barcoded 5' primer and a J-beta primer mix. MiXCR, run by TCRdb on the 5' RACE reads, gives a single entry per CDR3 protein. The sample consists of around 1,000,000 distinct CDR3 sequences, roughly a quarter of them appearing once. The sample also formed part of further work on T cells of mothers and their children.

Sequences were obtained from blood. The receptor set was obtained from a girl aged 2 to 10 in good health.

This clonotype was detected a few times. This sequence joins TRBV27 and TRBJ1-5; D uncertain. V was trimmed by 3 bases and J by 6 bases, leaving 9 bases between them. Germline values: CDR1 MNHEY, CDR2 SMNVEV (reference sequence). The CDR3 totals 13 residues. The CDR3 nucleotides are TGTGCCAGCAGTTTGTCAGGCACTCAGCCCCAGCATTTT. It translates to CASSLSGTQPQHF.

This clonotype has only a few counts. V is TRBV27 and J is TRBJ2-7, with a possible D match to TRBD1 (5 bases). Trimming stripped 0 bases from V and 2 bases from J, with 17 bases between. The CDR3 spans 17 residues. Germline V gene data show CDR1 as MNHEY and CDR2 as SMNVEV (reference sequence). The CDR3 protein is CASSLSGLISGPYEQYF. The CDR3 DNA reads TGTGCCAGCAGTTTATCCGGGCTCATTTCAGGGCCCTACGAGCAGTACTTC.

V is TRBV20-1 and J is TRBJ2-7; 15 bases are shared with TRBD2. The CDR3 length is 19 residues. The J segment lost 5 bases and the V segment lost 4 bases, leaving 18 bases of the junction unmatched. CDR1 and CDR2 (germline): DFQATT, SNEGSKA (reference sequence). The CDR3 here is CSATLGLAGGLPDTHEQYF. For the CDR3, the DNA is TGCAGTGCTACACTTGGACTAGCGGGAGGGCTCCCAGACACTCACGAGCAGTACTTC.

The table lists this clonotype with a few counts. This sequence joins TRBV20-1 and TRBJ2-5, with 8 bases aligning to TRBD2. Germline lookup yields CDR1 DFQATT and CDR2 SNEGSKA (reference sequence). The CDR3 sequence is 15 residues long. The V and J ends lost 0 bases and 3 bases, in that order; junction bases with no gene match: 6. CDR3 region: CSARDLYSGEETQYF. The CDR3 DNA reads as TGCAGTGCTAGAGATCTCTATAGCGGGGAAGAGACCCAGTACTTC.

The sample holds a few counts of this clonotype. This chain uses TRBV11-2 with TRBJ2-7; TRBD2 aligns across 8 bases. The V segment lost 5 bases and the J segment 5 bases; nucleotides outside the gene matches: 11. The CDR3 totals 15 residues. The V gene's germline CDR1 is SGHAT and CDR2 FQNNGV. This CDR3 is CASSPVNGRADEQYF. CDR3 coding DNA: TGTGCCAGCAGCCCAGTTAACGGGAGGGCCGACGAGCAGTACTTC.

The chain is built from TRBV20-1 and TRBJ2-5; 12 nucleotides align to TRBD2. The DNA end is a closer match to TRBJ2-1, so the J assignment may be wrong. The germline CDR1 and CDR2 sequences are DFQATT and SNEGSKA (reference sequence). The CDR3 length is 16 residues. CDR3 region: CSARGLAGAPGNEQFF. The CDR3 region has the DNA TGCAGTGCTAGAGGACTAGCGGGGGCCCCAGGGAATGAGCAGTTCTTC.

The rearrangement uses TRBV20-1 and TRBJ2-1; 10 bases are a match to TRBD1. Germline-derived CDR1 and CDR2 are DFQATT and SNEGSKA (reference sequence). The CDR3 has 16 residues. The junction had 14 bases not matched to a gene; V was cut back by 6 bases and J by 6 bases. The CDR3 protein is CSAKRGQGFSGNEQFF. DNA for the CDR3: TGCAGTGCCAAGAGGGGACAGGGGTTTTCCGGCAATGAGCAGTTCTTC.

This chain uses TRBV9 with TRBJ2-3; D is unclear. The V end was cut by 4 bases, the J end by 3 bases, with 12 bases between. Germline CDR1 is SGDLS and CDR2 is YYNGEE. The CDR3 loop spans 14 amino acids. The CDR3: CASSFGRSTDTQYF. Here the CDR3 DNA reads TGTGCCAGCAGCTTCGGACGGAGTACAGATACGCAGTATTTT.

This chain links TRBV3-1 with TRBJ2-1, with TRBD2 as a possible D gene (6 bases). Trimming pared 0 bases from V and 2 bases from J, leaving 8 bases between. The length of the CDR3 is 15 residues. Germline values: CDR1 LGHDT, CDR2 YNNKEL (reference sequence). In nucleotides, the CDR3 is TGTGCCAGCAGCCAAGAGGGACTCGCCTACAATGAGCAGTTCTTC. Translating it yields CASSQEGLAYNEQFF.

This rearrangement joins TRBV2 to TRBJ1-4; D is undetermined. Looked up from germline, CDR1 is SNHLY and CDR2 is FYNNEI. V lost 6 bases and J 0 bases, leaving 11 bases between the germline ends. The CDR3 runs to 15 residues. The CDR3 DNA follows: TGTGCCAGCAGAAGGAGCCGTACAACTAATGAAAAACTGTTTTTT. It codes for CASRRSRTTNEKLFF.

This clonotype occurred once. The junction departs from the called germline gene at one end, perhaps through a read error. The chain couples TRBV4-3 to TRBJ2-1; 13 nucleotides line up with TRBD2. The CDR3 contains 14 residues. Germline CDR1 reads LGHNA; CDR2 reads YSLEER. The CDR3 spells CARRTSGGVYEQFF. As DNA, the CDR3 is TGCGCCCGCAGGACTAGCGGGGGTGTCTATGAGCAGTTCTTC.

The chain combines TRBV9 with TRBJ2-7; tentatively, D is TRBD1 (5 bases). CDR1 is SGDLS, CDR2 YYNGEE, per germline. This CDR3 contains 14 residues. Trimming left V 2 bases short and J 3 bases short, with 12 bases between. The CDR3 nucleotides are TGTGCCAGCAGCGTGGGGCCACAGCGCTACGAGCAGTACTTC. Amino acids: CASSVGPQRYEQYF. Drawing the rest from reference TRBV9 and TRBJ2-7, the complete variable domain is DSGVTQTPKHLITATGQRVTLRCSPRSGDLSVYWYQQSLDQGLQFLIQYYNGEERAKGNILERFSAQQFPDLHSELNLSSLELGDSALYFCASSVGPQRYEQYFGPGTRLTVT.

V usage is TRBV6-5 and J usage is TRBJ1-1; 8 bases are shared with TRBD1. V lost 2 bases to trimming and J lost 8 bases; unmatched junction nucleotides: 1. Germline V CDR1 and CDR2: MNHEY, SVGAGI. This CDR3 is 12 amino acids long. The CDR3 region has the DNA TGTGCCAGCAGTTACGGACAGGGAGAAGCTTTCTTT. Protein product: CASSYGQGEAFF.

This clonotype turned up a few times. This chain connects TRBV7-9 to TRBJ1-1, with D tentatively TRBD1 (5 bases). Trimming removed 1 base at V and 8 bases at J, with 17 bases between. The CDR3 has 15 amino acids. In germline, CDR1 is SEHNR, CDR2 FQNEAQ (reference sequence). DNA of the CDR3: TGTGCCAGCAGCTTAGTGCTTCCGACAGCCGCAGAAGCTTTCTTT. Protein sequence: CASSLVLPTAAEAFF.

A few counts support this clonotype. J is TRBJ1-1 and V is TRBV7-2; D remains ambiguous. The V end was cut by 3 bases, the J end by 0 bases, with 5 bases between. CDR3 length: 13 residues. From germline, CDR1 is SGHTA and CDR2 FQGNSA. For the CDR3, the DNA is TGTGCCAGCAGCTTCAAAATGAACACTGAAGCTTTCTTT. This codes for CASSFKMNTEAFF.

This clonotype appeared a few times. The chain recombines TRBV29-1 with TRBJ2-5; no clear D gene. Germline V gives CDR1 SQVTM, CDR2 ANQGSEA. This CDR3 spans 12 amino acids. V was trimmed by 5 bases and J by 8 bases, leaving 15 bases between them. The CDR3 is CSVNYLEYTQYF. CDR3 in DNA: TGCAGCGTTAATTATCTTGAGTACACCCAGTACTTC.

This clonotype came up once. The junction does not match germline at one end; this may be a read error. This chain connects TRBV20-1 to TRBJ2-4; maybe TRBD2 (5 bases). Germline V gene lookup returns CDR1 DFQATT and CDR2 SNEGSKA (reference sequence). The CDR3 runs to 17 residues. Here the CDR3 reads CSATAPLQSLAKDIQYF. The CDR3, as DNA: TGCAGTGCCACCGCCCCACTTCAGTCTCTAGCCAAAGACATTCAGTACTTC.

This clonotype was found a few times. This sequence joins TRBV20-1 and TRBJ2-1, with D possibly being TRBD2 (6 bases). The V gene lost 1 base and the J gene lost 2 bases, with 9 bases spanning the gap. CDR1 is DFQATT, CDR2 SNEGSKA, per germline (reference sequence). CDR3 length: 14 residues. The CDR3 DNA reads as TGCAGTGCTAGAGCCGGGAGCGCCTACAATGAGCAGTTCTTC. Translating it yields CSARAGSAYNEQFF.

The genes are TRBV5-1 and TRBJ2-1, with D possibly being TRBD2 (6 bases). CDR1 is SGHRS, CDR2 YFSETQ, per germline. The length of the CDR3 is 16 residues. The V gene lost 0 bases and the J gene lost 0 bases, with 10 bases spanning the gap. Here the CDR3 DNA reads TGCGCCAGCAGCTTGGGGGCGACTAGCTCCTACAATGAGCAGTTCTTC. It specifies CASSLGATSSYNEQFF.

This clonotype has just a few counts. This CDR3 is CAITPETSGGREQYF. As DNA, the CDR3 is TGTGCCATCACTCCGGAGACTAGCGGGGGGCGCGAGCAGTACTTC. This sequence joins TRBV10-3 and TRBJ2-5; 13 bases match TRBD2. Judging by the DNA end, TRBJ2-7 fits better; the J call may be wrong. The germline CDR1 and CDR2 sequences are ENHRY and SYGVKD. The CDR3 extends over 15 amino acids.

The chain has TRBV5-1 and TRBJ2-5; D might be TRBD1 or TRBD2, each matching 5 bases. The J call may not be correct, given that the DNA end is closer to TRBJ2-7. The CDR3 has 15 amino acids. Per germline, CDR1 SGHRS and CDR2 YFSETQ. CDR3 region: CASSLVTGPDYEQYF. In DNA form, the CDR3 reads TGCGCCAGCAGCTTGGTCACGGGGCCGGATTACGAGCAGTACTTC.

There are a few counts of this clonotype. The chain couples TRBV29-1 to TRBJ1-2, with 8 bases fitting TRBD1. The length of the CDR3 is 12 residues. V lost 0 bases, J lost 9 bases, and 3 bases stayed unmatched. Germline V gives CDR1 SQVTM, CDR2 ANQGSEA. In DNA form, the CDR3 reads TGCAGCGTTGAAGACAGGGGGCAAAGCTACACCTTC. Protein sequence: CSVEDRGQSYTF.

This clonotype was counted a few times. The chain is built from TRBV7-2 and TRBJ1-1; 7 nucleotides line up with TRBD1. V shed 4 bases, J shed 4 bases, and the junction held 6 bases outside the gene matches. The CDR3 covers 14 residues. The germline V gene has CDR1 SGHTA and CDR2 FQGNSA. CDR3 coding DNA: TGTGCCAGCAGCTCGTACAGGGGAGGCACTGAAGCTTTCTTT. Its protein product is CASSSYRGGTEAFF.

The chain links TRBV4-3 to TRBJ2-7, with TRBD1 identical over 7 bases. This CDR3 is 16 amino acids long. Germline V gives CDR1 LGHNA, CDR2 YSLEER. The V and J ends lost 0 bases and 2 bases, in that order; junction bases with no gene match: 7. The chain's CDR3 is CASSQDATGFPYEQYF. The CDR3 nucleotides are TGCGCCAGCAGCCAAGATGCGACAGGGTTCCCCTACGAGCAGTACTTC.

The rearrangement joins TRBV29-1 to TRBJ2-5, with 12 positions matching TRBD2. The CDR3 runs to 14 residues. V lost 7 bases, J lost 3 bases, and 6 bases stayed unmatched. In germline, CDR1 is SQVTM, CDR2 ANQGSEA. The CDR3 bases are TGCAGCGCCCTAAGACTAGCGGGAGAAGAGACCCAGTACTTC. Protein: CSALRLAGEETQYF.

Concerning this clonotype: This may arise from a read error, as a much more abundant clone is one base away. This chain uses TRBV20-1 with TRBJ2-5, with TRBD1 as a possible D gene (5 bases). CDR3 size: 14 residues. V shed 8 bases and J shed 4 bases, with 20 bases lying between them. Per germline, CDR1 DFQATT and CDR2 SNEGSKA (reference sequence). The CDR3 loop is CSTYLVGAGETQYF. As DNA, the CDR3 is TGCAGTACTTATCTCGTAGGGGCAGGAGAGACCCAGTACTTC.

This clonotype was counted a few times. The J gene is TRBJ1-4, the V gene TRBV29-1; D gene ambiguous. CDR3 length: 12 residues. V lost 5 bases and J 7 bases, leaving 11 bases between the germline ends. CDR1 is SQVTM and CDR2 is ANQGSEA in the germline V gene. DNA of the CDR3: TGCAGCGTTACGAGTTATAGTGAAAAACTGTTTTTT. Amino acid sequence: CSVTSYSEKLFF.